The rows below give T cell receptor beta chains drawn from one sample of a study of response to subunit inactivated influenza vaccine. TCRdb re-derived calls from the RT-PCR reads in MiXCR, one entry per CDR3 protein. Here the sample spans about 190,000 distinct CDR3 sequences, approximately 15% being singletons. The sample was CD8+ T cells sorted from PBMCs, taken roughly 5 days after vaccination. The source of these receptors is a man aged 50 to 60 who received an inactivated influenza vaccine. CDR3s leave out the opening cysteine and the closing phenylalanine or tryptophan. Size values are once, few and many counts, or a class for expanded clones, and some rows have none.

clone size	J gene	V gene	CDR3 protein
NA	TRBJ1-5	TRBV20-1	SATLTGYSNQPQH
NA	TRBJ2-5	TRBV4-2	ASSQRGQGIETQY
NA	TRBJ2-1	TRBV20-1	SARATLELYNEQF
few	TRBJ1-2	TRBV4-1	ASSQDRRLDGYT
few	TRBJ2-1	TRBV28	ASSRPRNEQF
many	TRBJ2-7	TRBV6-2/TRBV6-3	ASSRRGSIYEQY
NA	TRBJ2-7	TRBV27	ASSFQRGYEQY
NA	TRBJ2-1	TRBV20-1	SAVSGGLDF
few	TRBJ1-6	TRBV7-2	ASSLERPSYNSPLH
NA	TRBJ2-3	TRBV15	ATSRDLAGGTDTQY
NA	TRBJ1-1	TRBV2	ASSEALDRANTEAF
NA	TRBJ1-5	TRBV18	ASSPEGNNQPQH
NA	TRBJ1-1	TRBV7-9	ASSLVVGWTEAF
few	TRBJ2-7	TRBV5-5	ASSLAPARYEQY
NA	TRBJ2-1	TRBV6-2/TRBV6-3	ASSYSISPHNGQF
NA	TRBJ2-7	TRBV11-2	ASSLLQPTEQY
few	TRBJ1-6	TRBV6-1	ASSGSVGSPLH
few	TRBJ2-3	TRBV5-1	ASSPTDLDTQY
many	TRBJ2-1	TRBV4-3	ASSQGLAGYNEQF
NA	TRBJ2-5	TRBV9	ASSDRVSETQY
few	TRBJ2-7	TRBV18	ASSPNLSGSGGYEQY
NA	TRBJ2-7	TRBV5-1	ASSFSTGQYEQY